A single sample gave rise to the 10 T cell receptor beta chains below, sequenced in a study of shared clonotypes between healthy human individuals. Sequencing used immunoSEQ multiplex PCR; TCRdb keeps in-frame clones, though not all of them. The sample lists fewer than 2.5 million clones, approximately 94% occurring once. The sample taken for sequencing was naive CD4+ T cells from PBMCs. Regarding subset: CD45RA+ positively selected. These receptors originate from a man between 18 and 35 years old in good health. Some clones in this sample may be carry-over from other donors' samples.

The chain links TRBV7-9 to TRBJ1-5; D unresolved. This CDR3 spans 15 amino acids. V lost 1 base, J lost 2 bases, and 9 bases lay in between. Germline CDR1 and CDR2: SEHNR and FQNEAQ (reference sequence). CDR3 loop: CASSLGLAGNQPQHF. CDR3 sequence (DNA): TGTGCCAGCAGCTTAGGTCTGGCAGGCAATCAGCCCCAGCATTTT.

This clone showed up just once. For the CDR3, the DNA is TGTGCCAGCAGCGCCAAGCCGTCTAGCGGACCTACCTACGAGCAGTACTTC. Translating gives CASSAKPSSGPTYEQYF. The chain is built from TRBV9 and TRBJ2-7; TRBD2 matches at 7 bases. Germline values: CDR1 SGDLS, CDR2 YYNGEE. The CDR3 totals 17 residues. After removal of 3 bases from V and 2 bases from J, the junction contained 14 bases not matched to a gene.

This chain uses TRBV29-1 with TRBJ1-2; D gene unclear. This CDR3 contains 12 residues. Per the germline V gene, CDR1 is SQVTM and CDR2 is ANQGSEA. Deletions cut 7 bases from V and 2 bases from J, with 11 bases between. CDR3 DNA: TGCAGCGGGGGAACGGGGAACTATGGCTACACCTTC. It translates to CSGGTGNYGYTF.

This rearrangement joins TRBV7-3 to TRBJ2-6; D not certain. CDR1 and CDR2 (germline): SGHTA, FQGTGA. The CDR3 covers 18 residues. V was clipped by 5 bases and J by 0 bases, with 17 bases between them. CDR3 loop: CASSPVGIYDSGANVLTF. The CDR3 nucleotides read TGTGCCAGCAGCCCGGTGGGGATTTACGACTCTGGGGCCAACGTCCTGACTTTC.

This clone was observed once. The same CDR3 can be traced to other DNA sequences in this sample. This rearrangement joins TRBV5-8 to TRBJ2-1; a possible D gene is TRBD2 (6 bases). This CDR3 is built from 15 residues. V was cut by 1 base and J by 3 bases, with 11 bases left in between. Germline assignment: CDR1 SGHTS and CDR2 YDEGEE. CDR3 DNA sequence: TGTGCCAGCAGCTTGAGGGGAGGTAACTACAATGAGCAGTTCTTC. Residues: CASSLRGGNYNEQFF.

The CDR3 DNA reads TGTGCCAGCAGCTTAGGCTGGGACAGGGGCAATGAGCAGTTCTTC. It specifies CASSLGWDRGNEQFF. V is TRBV7-8 and J is TRBJ2-1; the match to TRBD1 covers 10 bases. Trimming cost V 1 base and J 6 bases; bases outside gene matches: 3. The CDR3 loop spans 15 amino acids. The germline CDR1 and CDR2 sequences are SGHVS and FQNEAQ.

The rearrangement links TRBV7-2 to TRBJ2-2; the D gene could be TRBD1 or TRBD2 (6 bases each). With 1 base removed from V and 0 bases from J, the gap between germline ends came to 12 bases. Per the germline V gene, CDR1 is SGHTA and CDR2 is FQGNSA. The CDR3 contains 17 residues. As DNA, the CDR3 is TGTGCCAGCAGCTTAGGGGGGGCAGGCACGAACACCGGGGAGCTGTTTTTT. This encodes CASSLGGAGTNTGELFF. The full variable domain, its missing parts supplied by reference TRBV7-2 and TRBJ2-2, is GAGVSQSPSNKVTEKGKDVELRCDPISGHTALYWYRQSLGQGLEFLIYFQGNSAPDKSGLPSDRFSAERTGGSVSTLTIQRTQQEDSAVYLCASSLGGAGTNTGELFFGEGSRLTVL.

V usage is TRBV27 and J usage is TRBJ2-2; 8 bases map to TRBD1. The CDR3 runs to 12 residues. With V trimmed by 6 bases and J by 6 bases, 0 bases remained unmatched. In germline, CDR1 is MNHEY, CDR2 SMNVEV (reference sequence). DNA for the CDR3: TGTGCCAGCAGCAGGGGGCCCGGGGAGCTGTTTTTT. It codes for CASSRGPGELFF.

The CDR3 here is CSVEEPTGERDYTDTQYF. Here the CDR3 DNA reads TGCAGCGTTGAAGAACCCACCGGAGAGAGGGATTATACAGATACGCAGTATTTT. The J gene is TRBJ2-3, the V gene TRBV29-1, with TRBD2 as a possible D gene (5 bases). CDR3 size: 18 residues. Per germline, CDR1 SQVTM and CDR2 ANQGSEA. V lost 0 bases to trimming and J lost 3 bases, with 22 bases between them.

The J gene is TRBJ1-6, the V gene TRBV5-1; the D gene is possibly TRBD1 (5 bases). The CDR3 sequence is 15 residues long. The V end lost 2 bases, the J end lost 5 bases, and 11 bases lay between the germline ends. Germline CDR1 is SGHRS and CDR2 is YFSETQ. CDR3 sequence reads: CASSFSGRDNSPLHF. DNA of the CDR3: TGCGCCAGCAGCTTTTCGGGACGGGATAATTCACCCCTCCACTTT.